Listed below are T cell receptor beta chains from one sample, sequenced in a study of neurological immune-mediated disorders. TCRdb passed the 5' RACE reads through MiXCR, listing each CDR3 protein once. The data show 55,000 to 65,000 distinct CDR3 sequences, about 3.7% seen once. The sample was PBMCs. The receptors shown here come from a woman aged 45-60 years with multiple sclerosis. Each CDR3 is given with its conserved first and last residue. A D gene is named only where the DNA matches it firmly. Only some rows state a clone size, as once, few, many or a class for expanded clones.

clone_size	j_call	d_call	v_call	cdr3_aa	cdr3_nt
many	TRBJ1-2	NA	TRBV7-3	CASSLTDGGRNYGYTF	TGTGCCAGCAGCTTAACCGACGGTGGGAGAAACTATGGCTACACCTTC
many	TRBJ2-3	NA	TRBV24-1	CATSDLAEFAGEPPDTQYF	TGTGCCACCAGTGATTTGGCGGAGTTCGCAGGCGAACCCCCGGATACGCAGTATTTT
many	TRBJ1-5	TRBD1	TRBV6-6	CASTGTAGGNQPQHF	TGTGCCAGCACCGGGACAGCCGGGGGCAATCAGCCCCAGCATTTT
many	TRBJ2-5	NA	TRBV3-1	CASSRNQETQYF	TGTGCCAGCAGCCGGAATCAAGAGACCCAGTACTTC
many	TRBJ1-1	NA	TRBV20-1	CSARVGNPNTEAFF	TGCAGTGCTAGAGTGGGCAACCCGAACACTGAAGCTTTCTTT
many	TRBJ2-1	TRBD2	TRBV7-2	CASSHSGTSGRDEQFF	TGTGCCAGCAGCCATTCCGGGACTAGCGGGAGAGACGAGCAGTTCTTC
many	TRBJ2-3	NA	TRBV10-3	CAISWGYTTDTQYF	TGTGCCATCAGTTGGGGATATACAACAGATACGCAGTATTTT
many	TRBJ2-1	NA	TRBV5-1	CASSLVTGYNEQFF	TGCGCCAGCAGCTTGGTAACAGGGTACAATGAGCAGTTCTTC
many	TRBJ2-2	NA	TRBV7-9	CASSPPRLHPGELFF	TGTGCCAGCAGCCCGCCGCGGCTACATCCCGGGGAGCTGTTTTTT
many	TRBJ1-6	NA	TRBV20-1	CSARGGTVNSPLHF	TGCAGTGCTAGAGGGGGGACGGTGAATTCACCCCTCCACTTT
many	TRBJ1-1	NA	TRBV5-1	CASSIGGVNTEAFF	TGCGCCAGCAGTATCGGGGGGGTGAACACTGAAGCTTTCTTT
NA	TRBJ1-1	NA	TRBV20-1	CSARDAGWNTEAFF	TGCAGTGCTAGAGACGCCGGGTGGAACACTGAAGCTTTCTTT
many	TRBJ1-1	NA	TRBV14	CASRAGGATEAFF	TGTGCCAGCAGAGCCGGGGGGGCCACTGAAGCTTTCTTT
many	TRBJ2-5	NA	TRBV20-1	CSARYSGRQETQYF	TGCAGTGCTAGATATAGCGGTAGGCAAGAGACCCAGTACTTC
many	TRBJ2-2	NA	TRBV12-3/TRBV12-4	CASSLQGGTGELFF	TGTGCCAGCAGTTTACAGGGCGGCACCGGGGAGCTGTTTTTT
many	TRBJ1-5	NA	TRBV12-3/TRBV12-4	CASSFSTNNQPQHF	TGTGCCAGCAGTTTTTCCACTAACAATCAGCCCCAGCATTTT
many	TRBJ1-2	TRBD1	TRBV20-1	CSARDGKDRGFYGYTF	TGCAGTGCTAGAGATGGAAAGGACAGGGGTTTCTATGGCTACACCTTC
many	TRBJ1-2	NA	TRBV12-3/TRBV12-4	CASSLFAAVTF	TGTGCCAGCAGTTTATTCGCAGCGGTCACCTTC
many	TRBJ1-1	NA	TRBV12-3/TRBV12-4	CASSLWDTEAFF	TGTGCCAGCAGTTTATGGGACACTGAAGCTTTCTTT
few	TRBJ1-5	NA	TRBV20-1	CSAIGGPSNQPQNF	TGCAGTGCTATAGGGGGTCCGAGCAATCAGCCCCAGAATTTT
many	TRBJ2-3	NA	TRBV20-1	CSAWTSTDTQYF	TGCAGTGCTTGGACTAGCACAGATACGCAGTATTTT
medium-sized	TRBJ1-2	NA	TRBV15	CATRSSGEIYGYTF	TGTGCCACCAGATCAAGTGGGGAAATCTATGGCTACACCTTC
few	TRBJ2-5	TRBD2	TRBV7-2	CASRVTSGSGPETQYF	TGTGCCAGCAGAGTTACTAGCGGGAGCGGTCCAGAGACCCAGTACTTC
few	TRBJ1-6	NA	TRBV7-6	CASSTDSHNSPLHF	TGTGCCAGCAGTACGGACAGCCATAATTCACCCCTACACTTT
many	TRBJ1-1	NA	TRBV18	CASSPRADTEAFF	TGTGCCAGCTCACCTAGGGCGGACACTGAAGCTTTCTTT
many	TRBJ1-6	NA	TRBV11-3	CASSYRGAGSPLHF	TGTGCCAGCAGCTACCGGGGGGCAGGGTCACCCCTCCACTTT
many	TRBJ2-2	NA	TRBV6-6	CAEGGAGELFF	TGTGCCGAGGGGGGGGCCGGGGAGCTGTTTTTT
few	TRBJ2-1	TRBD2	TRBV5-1	CASSPLSGLANNEQFF	TGCGCCAGCAGCCCCCTATCGGGACTAGCGAACAATGAGCAGTTCTTC
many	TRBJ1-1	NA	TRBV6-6	CASSYLRGMNTEAFF	TGTGCCAGCAGTTACTTGAGGGGGATGAACACTGAAGCTTTCTTT
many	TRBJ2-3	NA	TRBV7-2	CASSFSITDTQYF	TGTGCCAGCAGCTTTAGTATTACAGATACGCAGTATTTT
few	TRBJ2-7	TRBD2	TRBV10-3	CAISTGTSYYEQYF	TGTGCCATCAGCACCGGGACTAGCTACTACGAGCAGTACTTC
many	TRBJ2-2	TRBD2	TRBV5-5	CASSLGGGRNTGELFF	TGTGCCAGCAGCTTGGGAGGCGGGAGGAACACCGGGGAGCTGTTTTTT
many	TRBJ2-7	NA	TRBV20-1	CSARIVGYYEQYF	TGCAGTGCTAGAATAGTAGGCTACTACGAGCAGTACTTC
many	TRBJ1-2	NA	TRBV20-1	CSARAPGTPFGYTF	TGCAGTGCTAGGGCTCCCGGGACTCCGTTTGGCTACACCTTC
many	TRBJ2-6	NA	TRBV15	CATSRIDQGKGANVLTF	TGTGCCACCAGCAGGATCGATCAGGGGAAGGGGGCCAACGTCCTGACTTTC
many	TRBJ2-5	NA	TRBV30	CAWSVGGETQYF	TGTGCCTGGAGTGTGGGGGGAGAGACCCAGTACTTC
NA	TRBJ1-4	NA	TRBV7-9	CASSWGENEKLFF	TGTGCCAGCAGCTGGGGCGAGAATGAAAAACTGTTTTTT
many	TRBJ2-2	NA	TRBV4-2	CASSRQQGLTGELFF	TGTGCCAGCAGCCGACAACAGGGTCTCACCGGGGAGCTGTTTTTT
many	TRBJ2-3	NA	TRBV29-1	CSARVADTQYF	TGCAGCGCCAGGGTAGCAGATACGCAGTATTTT
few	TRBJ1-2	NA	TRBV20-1	CSASGRTDNYGYTF	TGCAGTGCATCAGGGAGAACTGACAACTATGGCTACACCTTC
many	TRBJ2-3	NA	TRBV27	CASSKHHIYGTDTQYF	TGTGCCAGCAGCAAACATCATATTTACGGCACAGATACGCAGTATTTT
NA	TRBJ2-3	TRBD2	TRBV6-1	CTSSAGTSGRASTDTQYF	TGTACCAGCAGTGCCGGGACTAGCGGGAGGGCTAGCACAGATACGCAGTATTTT
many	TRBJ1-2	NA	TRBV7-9	CASSKWNYGYTF	TGTGCCAGCAGCAAGTGGAACTATGGCTACACCTTC
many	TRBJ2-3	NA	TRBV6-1	CASSEPGRTDTQYF	TGTGCCAGCAGTGAACCGGGCAGAACAGATACGCAGTATTTT
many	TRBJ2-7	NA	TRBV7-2	CASRPWGPYEQYF	TGTGCCAGCAGACCCTGGGGGCCCTACGAGCAGTACTTC
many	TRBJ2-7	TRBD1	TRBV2	CASSDRVYEQYF	TGTGCCAGCAGCGACAGGGTTTACGAGCAGTACTTC
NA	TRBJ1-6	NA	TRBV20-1	CSATSVGQSNSPLHF	TGCAGTGCTACCAGTGTGGGACAAAGTAATTCACCCCTCCACTTT
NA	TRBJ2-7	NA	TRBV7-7	CASSLDLDYEQYF	TGTGCTAGCAGCTTAGATCTGGACTACGAGCAGTACTTC
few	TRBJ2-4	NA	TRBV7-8	CASSPTIAKNIQYF	TGTGCCAGCAGCCCGACTATAGCCAAAAACATTCAGTACTTC